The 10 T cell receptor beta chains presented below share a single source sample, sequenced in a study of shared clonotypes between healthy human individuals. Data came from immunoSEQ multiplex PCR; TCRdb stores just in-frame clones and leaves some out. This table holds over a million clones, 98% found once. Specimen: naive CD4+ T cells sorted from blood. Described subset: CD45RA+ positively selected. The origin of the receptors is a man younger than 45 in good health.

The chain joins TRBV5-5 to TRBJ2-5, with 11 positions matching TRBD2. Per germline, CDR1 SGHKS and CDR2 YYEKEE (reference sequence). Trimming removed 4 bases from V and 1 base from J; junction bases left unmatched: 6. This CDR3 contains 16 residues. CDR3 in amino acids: CASSPRLAGIQETQYF. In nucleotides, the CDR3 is TGTGCCAGCAGCCCTAGACTAGCGGGGATCCAAGAGACCCAGTACTTC.

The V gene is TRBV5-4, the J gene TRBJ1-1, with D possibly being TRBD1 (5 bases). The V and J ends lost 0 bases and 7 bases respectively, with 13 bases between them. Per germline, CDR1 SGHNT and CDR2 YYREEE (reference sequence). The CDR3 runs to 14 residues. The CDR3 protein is CASSLVNRWGEAFF. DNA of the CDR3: TGTGCCAGCAGCTTGGTCAACAGGTGGGGTGAAGCTTTCTTT.

CDR3 region: CASSIRMSRGYEQYF. In DNA, the CDR3 is TGTGCCAGCAGTATAAGGATGTCTAGAGGGTACGAGCAGTACTTC. The J gene is TRBJ2-7, the V gene TRBV27; D is possibly TRBD2 (5 bases). The germline V and J ends were trimmed by 5 bases and 4 bases, with 18 bases remaining between them. The CDR3 has 15 amino acids. The germline gives CDR1 MNHEY, CDR2 SMNVEV (reference sequence).

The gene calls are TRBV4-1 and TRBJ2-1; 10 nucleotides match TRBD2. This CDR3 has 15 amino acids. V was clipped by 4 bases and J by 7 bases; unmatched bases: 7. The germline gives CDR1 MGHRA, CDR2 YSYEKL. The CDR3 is CASSPPAGGTNEQFF. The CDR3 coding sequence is TGCGCCAGCAGCCCACCAGCGGGAGGGACGAATGAGCAGTTCTTC.

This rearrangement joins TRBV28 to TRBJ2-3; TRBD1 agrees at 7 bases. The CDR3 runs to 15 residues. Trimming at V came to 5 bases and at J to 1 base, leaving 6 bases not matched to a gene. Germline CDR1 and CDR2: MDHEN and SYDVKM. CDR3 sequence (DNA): TGTGCCAGCAGTACTAGGGGGCTCGGCACAGATACGCAGTATTTT. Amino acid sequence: CASSTRGLGTDTQYF. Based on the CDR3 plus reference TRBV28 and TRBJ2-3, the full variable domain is DVKVTQSSRYLVKRTGEKVFLECVQDMDHENMFWYRQDPGLGLRLIYFSYDVKMKEKGDIPEGYSVSREKKERFSLILESASTNQTSMYLCASSTRGLGTDTQYFGPGTRLTVL.

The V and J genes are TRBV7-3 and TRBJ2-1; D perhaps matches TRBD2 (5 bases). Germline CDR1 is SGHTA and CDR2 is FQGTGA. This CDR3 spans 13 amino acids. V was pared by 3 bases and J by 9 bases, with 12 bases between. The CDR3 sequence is CASSFGELGEQFF. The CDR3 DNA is TGTGCCAGCAGCTTCGGGGAATTGGGTGAGCAGTTCTTC. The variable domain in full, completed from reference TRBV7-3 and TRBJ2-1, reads GAGVSQTPSNKVTEKGKYVELRCDPISGHTALYWYRQSLGQGPEFLIYFQGTGAADDSGLPNDRFFAVRPEGSVSTLKIQRTERGDSAVYLCASSFGELGEQFFGPGTRLTVL.

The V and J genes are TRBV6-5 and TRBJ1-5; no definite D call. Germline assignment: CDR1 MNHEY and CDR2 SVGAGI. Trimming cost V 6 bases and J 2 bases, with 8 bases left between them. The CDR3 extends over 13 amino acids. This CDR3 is CASSPGRNQPQHF. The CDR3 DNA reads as TGTGCCAGCAGCCCCGGGCGCAATCAGCCCCAGCATTTT.

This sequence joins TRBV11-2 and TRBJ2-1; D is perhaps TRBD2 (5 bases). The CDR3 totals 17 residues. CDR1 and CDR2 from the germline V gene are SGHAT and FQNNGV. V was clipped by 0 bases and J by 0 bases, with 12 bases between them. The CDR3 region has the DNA TGTGCCAGCAGCTTAGATGGACGAGCGGTCTCCTACAATGAGCAGTTCTTC. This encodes CASSLDGRAVSYNEQFF.

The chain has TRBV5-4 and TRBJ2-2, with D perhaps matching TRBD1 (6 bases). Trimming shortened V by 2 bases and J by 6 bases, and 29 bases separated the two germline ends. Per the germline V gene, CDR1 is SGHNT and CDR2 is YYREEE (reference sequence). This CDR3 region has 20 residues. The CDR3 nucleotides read TGTGCCAGCAGCTTCCAGCTCAACCAACACAGGGATAGGGCGCCCGGGGAGCTGTTTTTT. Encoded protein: CASSFQLNQHRDRAPGELFF. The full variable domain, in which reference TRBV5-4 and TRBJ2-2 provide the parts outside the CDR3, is ETGVTQSPTHLIKTRGQQVTLRCSSQSGHNTVSWYQQALGQGPQFIFQYYREEENGRGNFPPRFSGLQFPNYSSELNVNALELDDSALYLCASSFQLNQHRDRAPGELFFGEGSRLTVL.

For the CDR3, the DNA is TGTGCCAGCAGCTGGCCGGGACAGGGGTCGAGTGAGCAGTTCTTC. It encodes CASSWPGQGSSEQFF. J is TRBJ2-1 and V is TRBV5-4; 10 nucleotides agree with TRBD1. The CDR3 loop spans 15 amino acids. The germline CDR1 and CDR2 sequences are SGHNT and YYREEE (reference sequence). J lost 9 bases, V lost 3 bases, and 9 bases had no gene match.